The sequence of this T cell receptor (beta chain) was determined in a study of identical twins. Many counts were recorded for this clonotype. The CDR3 extends over 20 amino acids. Trimming pared 6 bases from V and 0 bases from J, leaving 24 bases between. Looked up from germline, CDR1 is MNHEY and CDR2 is SVGEGT. TCRdb analysed the 5' RACE reads with MiXCR anew, one entry per CDR3 protein. The sample gives roughly 750,000 distinct CDR3 sequences, 21% of which show up once; around 4.4% is in the top ten. These sequences were also reported in another study, on T cells expressing NK-cell markers.

Sequenced material: PBMCs. The sequence came from a young woman in good health. This chain links TRBV6-2 or TRBV6-3 with TRBJ2-6; perhaps D is TRBD1 or TRBD2 (6 bases each). The CDR3 loop reads CASSPILGGHLTSGANVLTF. DNA of the CDR3: TGTGCCAGCAGCCCCATCCTGGGGGGACACTTGACCTCTGGGGCCAACGTCCTGACTTTC.